This T cell receptor (beta chain) is from a study of early T cells in non-severe SARS-CoV-2 infection. Study context: Chains were unpaired, as sequencing was done on bulk RNA from unsorted whole blood.

This clonotype showed up many times. Its antigen is as yet unknown. Notes on the study in general: CD4 and private specificities were missed by VDJdb matching, which favored anti-spike CD8 responses.

Individually, cDNA molecules had unique molecular identifiers attached to them. TCRdb redid the calling of the 5' RACE reads with MiXCR, one entry per CDR3 protein. The table has around 30,000 distinct CDR3 sequences, around 6% seen once. The TCR was taken from an adult who was a healthcare worker with PCR-confirmed SARS-CoV-2 infection or an uninfected control (not recorded which). The source material was whole blood.

The CDR3 bases are TGCAGTGCCCCGACTAGCGGGGGAAATGAGCAGTTCTTC. Translated, it gives CSAPTSGGNEQFF. V gene TRBV20-1 combines with J gene TRBJ2-1; 12 bases fit TRBD2. The junction had 4 bases not matched to a gene; V was cut back by 6 bases and J by 7 bases. Germline V gene sequence: CDR1 DFQATT, CDR2 SNEGSKA (reference sequence). The CDR3 is 13 residues long.